This TCR beta chain was observed in a study of spatial heterogeneity in lung cancer. Study details: Each time, sequencing found more beta-chain sequences than alpha-chain sequences. Raw reads contained each unique TCR and UMI combination more than ten times on average.

This clonotype is medium-sized. Because the library targeted alpha chains, this beta chain is an off-target read whose size means little. The time point is: sample taken at primary tumor resection. Unsorted samples of tumor, nontumor lung or frozen PBMC had their whole RNA sequenced. The approximately 78 donors had untreated early-stage non-small cell lung cancer. Germline-derived CDR1 and CDR2 are SGHVS and FQNEAQ. The CDR3 contains 15 residues. The V end lost 1 base, the J end lost 7 bases, and 14 bases lay between the germline ends. A unique molecular identifier was attached to every TCR cDNA molecule. Using its own MiXCR run on the 5' RACE reads, TCRdb lists one record per CDR3 protein. The profile shows 2,000 to 2,500 distinct CDR3 sequences, roughly 12% of them singletons.

The receptor was derived from a male donor with early-stage non-small cell lung cancer. The genes are TRBV7-8 and TRBJ2-1; no clear D. Material: normal lung tissue next to the tumor, obtained at surgery. CDR3 protein: CASSLVEQRMNEQFF. The CDR3 DNA reads TGTGCCAGCAGCTTAGTAGAACAGAGGATGAATGAGCAGTTCTTC. Combining the CDR3 with reference TRBV7-8 and TRBJ2-1 gives the whole variable domain GAGVSQSPRYKVAKRGQDVALRCDPISGHVSLFWYQQALGQGPEFLTYFQNEAQLDKSGLPSDRFFAERPEGSVSTLKIQRTQQEDSAVYLCASSLVEQRMNEQFFGPGTRLTVL.